The present TCR beta chain was sequenced within a study of blood T cell repertoires in COVID-19. Study-wide background: The United States, Italy and Spain supplied acute and convalescent COVID-19 samples.

This table comes from immunoSEQ multiplex PCR, and its TCRdb copy is limited to in-frame clones, with some not included. Of a few hundred thousand clones listed, 88% were seen once; the top ten hold approximately 8.8%. Concerning this clone: Other DNA sequences in the same sample also yield this CDR3.

The germline V gene has CDR1 SEHNR and CDR2 FQNEAQ (reference sequence). The CDR3 is made up of 15 amino acids. J lost 4 bases, V lost 1 base, and 3 bases had no gene match. The sequence was obtained from a man between 18 and 35 years old with active or convalescent COVID-19. The chain combines TRBV7-9 with TRBJ1-5; 8 bases line up with TRBD1. What was sequenced was peripheral blood. CDR3 protein: CASSLGTGLNQPQHF. CDR3 DNA: TGTGCCAGCAGCTTAGGGACAGGGCTAAATCAGCCCCAGCATTTT.